The present T cell receptor (beta chain) was sequenced within a study of cytomegalovirus exposure and HLA in healthy donors. The germline gives CDR1 LNHDA, CDR2 SQIVND (reference sequence). V was pared by 3 bases and J by 7 bases, with 11 bases of the junction left unmatched. This CDR3 is built from 15 residues. Comment on this clone: Antigen unknown.

Whole-study findings and limits: What a later analysis reportedly showed was that an Asian-associated ancestry cluster had fewer N-insertions than the roughly 700-donor mean. Using a false discovery rate of 0.05, a later analysis showed that 16,000 or so TCR beta sequences were associated with HLA alleles. Donor immune exposure was known only as CMV serostatus.

Amplification used 60 Vbeta primers and 13 Jbeta primers. The repertoire was sequenced with immunoSEQ multiplex PCR; TCRdb's copy has only in-frame clones and lacks some. The sample shows 150,000 or so clones, 75% of them seen only once. V is TRBV19 and J is TRBJ2-7; 8 nucleotides agree with TRBD2. The TCR comes from a man aged 25-45 years in good health and CMV-seronegative. Specimen: PBMCs. CDR3 in DNA: TGTGCCAGTAGTATGAGTCGGGGGGGAAGCGAAGAGCAGTACTTC. Its translation: CASSMSRGGSEEQYF.